This TCR beta chain stems from a study of cytomegalovirus exposure and HLA in healthy donors. Regarding the study as a whole: Diagnosis of cytomegalovirus status made by the classifier reportedly showed high specificity and sensitivity. Altogether, about 160 TCR beta chains were recorded as cytomegalovirus-associated.

At collection, donors were nominally healthy, but unrecorded immune exposures were probable. To note about this clone: What it recognizes is unknown.

PCR employed 60 Vbeta and 13 Jbeta primers. The method was immunoSEQ multiplex PCR; TCRdb's version includes in-frame clones alone and lacks a portion of them. The top ten clones hold roughly 1.4% of a sample with 95,000 to 150,000 clones, approximately 70% of them seen once. Germline CDR1 reads SGHDT; CDR2 reads YYEEEE. The length of the CDR3 is 15 residues. The germline V and J ends were trimmed by 5 bases and 7 bases, with 21 bases remaining between them. The chain couples TRBV5-6 to TRBJ2-5, with D perhaps matching TRBD2 (6 bases). The sequence derives from a man aged 18-30 years in good health and CMV-seronegative. Sequencing was carried out using PBMCs. CDR3 nucleotides: TGTGCCAGCAGTCCGGAGGGGACCGGAAGGTGGACCCAGTACTTC. It specifies CASSPEGTGRWTQYF.